This TCR beta chain was sequenced during a study of technical replicates of blood from a handful of donors. Libraries were prepared by immunoSEQ multiplex PCR; TCRdb keeps only in-frame clonotypes and omits some of them. Counted here are 78,000 or so clones, roughly 90% occurring once; the ten biggest clones make up 0.35% to 0.5%. The receptor's source is a human donor in good health. Sequencing input: T cells isolated from PBMCs.

The CDR3 sequence: CASSDLGQAYEQYF. CDR3 in DNA: TGTGCCAGCAGTGACTTGGGACAGGCCTACGAGCAGTACTTC. The chain uses TRBV2 and TRBJ2-7; 8 bases match TRBD1. The CDR3 is 14 residues long. The V segment lost 3 bases and the J segment 2 bases; nucleotides outside the gene matches: 3. CDR1 and CDR2 from the germline V gene are SNHLY and FYNNEI.